Shown below are 6 T cell receptor beta chains from a single sample sequenced in a study of T cell responses to AZD1222 COVID-19 vaccine. Clones were read by immunoSEQ multiplex PCR, and TCRdb kept only the in-frame ones, dropping some. The sample shows over 100,000 clones, around 86% of them seen only once. This specimen was peripheral blood, taken on day 0 of AZD1222 vaccination. These receptors originate from an adult in good health.

J is TRBJ2-7 and V is TRBV9, with TRBD2 matching 7 bases. J was trimmed by 2 bases and V by 6 bases; bases with no gene match: 11. The length of the CDR3 is 15 residues. Germline-derived CDR1 and CDR2 are SGDLS and YYNGEE. CDR3 protein: CASTADSGETYEQYF. In DNA form, the CDR3 reads TGTGCCAGCACTGCTGACAGCGGGGAGACCTACGAGCAGTACTTC.

V is TRBV28 and J is TRBJ1-1; D gene uncertain. From germline, CDR1 is MDHEN and CDR2 SYDVKM. V shed 4 bases and J shed 1 base, with 13 bases lying between them. The CDR3 has 15 amino acids. CDR3 in amino acids: CASSWAALRNTEAFF. The CDR3 DNA reads TGTGCCAGCAGTTGGGCAGCCCTGAGGAACACTGAAGCTTTCTTT.

This clone was seen a single time. This sequence joins TRBV18 and TRBJ1-4, with 7 nucleotides matching TRBD1. V lost 3 bases, J lost 6 bases, and 4 bases stayed unmatched. The CDR3 has 14 residues. Germline V gene data show CDR1 as KGHSH and CDR2 as LQKENI. The CDR3 spells CASSPDRFYEKLFF. The DNA of the CDR3 is TGTGCCAGCTCACCGGACAGGTTCTATGAAAAACTGTTTTTT.

V is TRBV6-2 or TRBV6-3 and J is TRBJ1-5, with a possible D match to TRBD1 (5 bases). V shed 5 bases and J shed 3 bases, with 17 bases lying between them. Germline CDR1 is MNHEY and CDR2 is SVGEGT. The CDR3 is made up of 16 amino acids. The CDR3 spells CASSRQFQSPNQPQHF. The CDR3, as DNA: TGTGCCAGCAGTCGACAGTTCCAATCACCCAATCAGCCCCAGCATTTT.

The V and J genes are TRBV6-1 and TRBJ1-2; a possible D gene is TRBD1 (5 bases). The CDR3 is 13 residues long. V was pared by 1 base and J by 6 bases, with 9 bases between. Germline V gives CDR1 MNHNS, CDR2 SASEGT. The CDR3 nucleotides read TGTGCCAGCAGTGAAGTGGGGGGAAATGGCTACACCTTC. It specifies CASSEVGGNGYTF.

The rearrangement joins TRBV19 to TRBJ1-2, with D possibly TRBD1 on 5 matching bases. The CDR3 loop spans 15 amino acids. Trimming left V 3 bases short and J 2 bases short, with 13 bases between. Germline V CDR1 and CDR2: LNHDA, SQIVND (reference sequence). This chain's CDR3 is CASSIGGSENYGYTF. The DNA of the CDR3 is TGTGCCAGTAGTATTGGGGGTAGTGAGAACTATGGCTACACCTTC.